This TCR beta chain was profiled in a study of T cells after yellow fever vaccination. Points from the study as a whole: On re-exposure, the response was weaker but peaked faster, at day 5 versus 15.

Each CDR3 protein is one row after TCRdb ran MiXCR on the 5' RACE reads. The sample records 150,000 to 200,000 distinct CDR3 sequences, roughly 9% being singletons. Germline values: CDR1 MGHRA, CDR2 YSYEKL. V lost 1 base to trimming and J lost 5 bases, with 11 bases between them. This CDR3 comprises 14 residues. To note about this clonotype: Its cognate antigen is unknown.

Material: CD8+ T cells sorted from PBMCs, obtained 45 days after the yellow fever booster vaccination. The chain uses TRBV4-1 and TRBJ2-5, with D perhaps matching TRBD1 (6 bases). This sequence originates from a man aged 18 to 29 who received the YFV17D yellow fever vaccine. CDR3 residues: CASSQGGRGETQYF. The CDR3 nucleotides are TGCGCCAGCAGCCAAGGAGGCAGGGGCGAGACCCAGTACTTC.